This T cell receptor beta chain was identified in a study of T cell responses to AZD1222 COVID-19 vaccine. Study outcomes and limitations: As reported, nearly half of all spike-specific TCRs target variant regions that are unmutated. The donor cohort was predominantly white British with a female majority, and clonal diversity may have been underestimated. After two AZD1222 doses, spike-specific TCR breadth and depth rose versus day 0.

TCRdb keeps only in-frame clones here, not all; method: immunoSEQ multiplex PCR. The repertoire consists of 150,000 to 200,000 clones, with 80% to 90% occurring once and the leading ten covering about 4.3%. With respect to this clone: Its antigen is currently unknown.

Trimming removed 2 bases at V and 7 bases at J, with 14 bases between. Germline V gene lookup returns CDR1 MDHEN and CDR2 SYDVKM. The CDR3 runs 15 residues. This chain links TRBV28 with TRBJ2-2, with D perhaps TRBD2 (5 bases). The TCR comes from an adult who received the MenACWY meningococcal vaccine as a control. The starting material was peripheral blood, obtained 28 days after the second dose of the MenACWY control vaccine. Here the CDR3 reads CASSLRPSGGGELFF. The CDR3 bases are TGTGCCAGCAGTTTACGCCCCAGCGGCGGCGGGGAGCTGTTTTTT.